The 22 T cell receptor beta chains below come from one sample, sequenced in a study of T-cell reconstitution after alpha-beta-depleted transplantation in children. Unique molecular identifiers featured in how the TCRbeta library was prepared. TCRdb recomputed calls from the PCR reads with MiXCR, one row per CDR3 protein. The table has 200,000 to 250,000 distinct CDR3 sequences, 7.5% to 9.5% seen once. The specimen comprised PBMCs, mostly from graft donor cells, sampled 360 days after TCRalphabeta/CD19-depleted stem cell transplant. The receptors shown here come from a male patient aged 2-9 years who had a stem cell transplant for acute myeloid leukemia, so the T cells may come from the graft donor.

This clonotype was detected only a few times. CDR3 loop: CSARDPEGGAAEAFF. Here the CDR3 DNA reads TGCAGTGCTAGAGATCCGGAGGGGGGGGCGGCTGAAGCTTTCTTT. The genes are TRBV20-1 and TRBJ1-1, with a tentative D call TRBD1 (6 bases). The germline CDR1 and CDR2 sequences are DFQATT and SNEGSKA (reference sequence). Between the trimmed V and J ends, which lost 0 bases and 6 bases, there was a span of 17 bases. The CDR3 contains 15 residues.

This clonotype showed up just a few times. V usage is TRBV12-3 or TRBV12-4 and J usage is TRBJ2-3; TRBD2 is a possible D gene (6 bases). This CDR3 is 15 amino acids long. Trimming stripped 4 bases from V and 2 bases from J, with 13 bases between. The CDR3 region is CASSSPGDPTDTQYF. The CDR3 nucleotides read TGTGCCAGCAGTTCCCCGGGGGACCCCACAGATACGCAGTATTTT.

This clonotype turned up a few times. The chain links TRBV20-1 to TRBJ2-4, with D unresolved. The V gene's germline CDR1 is DFQATT and CDR2 SNEGSKA (reference sequence). This CDR3 is built from 14 residues. The V end lost 3 bases, the J end lost 2 bases, and 11 bases lay between the germline ends. The CDR3 region has the DNA TGCAGTGCTAGGGCGGTGCTACCCAAAAACATTCAGTACTTC. It yields the protein CSARAVLPKNIQYF.

The chain couples TRBV20-1 to TRBJ1-2, with D tentatively TRBD1 (6 bases). Trimming removed 0 bases at V and 4 bases at J, with 15 bases between. The CDR3 sequence is 15 residues long. Germline lookup yields CDR1 DFQATT and CDR2 SNEGSKA (reference sequence). CDR3 coding DNA: TGCAGTGCTAGAGAAAATGGGGGGCTTGGCTATGGCTACACCTTC. It specifies CSARENGGLGYGYTF.

The V and J genes are TRBV12-3 or TRBV12-4 and TRBJ2-1; tentative D call: TRBD2 (5 bases). The CDR3 loop spans 12 amino acids. V lost 6 bases and J lost 16, with 19 bases in between. The CDR3 region is CASRHTSAPSFF. The CDR3 bases are TGTGCCAGCAGACACACTAGTGCCCCGTCTTTCTTC.

This clonotype was seen many times. The gene calls are TRBV20-1 and TRBJ1-2; 7 bases line up with TRBD1. Germline CDR1 and CDR2: DFQATT and SNEGSKA (reference sequence). The CDR3 length is 13 residues. V gave up 4 bases and J gave up 2 bases; unmatched junction bases: 4. The CDR3 sequence is CSANRGGNYGYTF. In DNA form, the CDR3 reads TGCAGTGCTAACAGGGGTGGAAACTATGGCTACACCTTC.

V and J are TRBV5-5 and TRBJ1-1, with 7 bases aligning to TRBD1. V gave up 3 bases and J gave up 0 bases; unmatched junction bases: 2. The V gene's germline CDR1 is SGHKS and CDR2 YYEKEE (reference sequence). The CDR3 is made up of 14 amino acids. The CDR3 region is CASSWDRLNTEAFF. The CDR3 nucleotides are TGTGCCAGCAGCTGGGACAGACTGAACACTGAAGCTTTCTTT.

The table lists this clonotype with many counts. The CDR3 DNA reads TGTGCCAGCAGGCTATCGGGACAGGGTAATGAGCAGTTCTTC. Residues: CASRLSGQGNEQFF. The rearrangement links TRBV6-1 to TRBJ2-1; 9 bases fit TRBD1. The CDR3 spans 14 residues. The trim removed 6 bases at V and 7 bases at J, leaving 7 bases unmatched. Germline V gene sequence: CDR1 MNHNS, CDR2 SASEGT.

V and J are TRBV28 and TRBJ1-3; D not resolved. The V gene lost 5 bases and the J gene lost 2 bases, with 13 bases spanning the gap. The V gene's germline CDR1 is MDHEN and CDR2 SYDVKM. CDR3 length equals 15 residues. CDR3 nucleotides: TGTGCCAGCAGTCCAGTAGGCGTAACTGGAAACACCATATATTTT. It yields the protein CASSPVGVTGNTIYF. The full variable domain, with the rest looked up from reference TRBV28 and TRBJ1-3, is DVKVTQSSRYLVKRTGEKVFLECVQDMDHENMFWYRQDPGLGLRLIYFSYDVKMKEKGDIPEGYSVSREKKERFSLILESASTNQTSMYLCASSPVGVTGNTIYFGEGSWLTVV.

This clonotype was seen ten or more times. This chain uses TRBV7-9 with TRBJ1-5; D call uncertain. The germline V gene has CDR1 SEHNR and CDR2 FQNEAQ (reference sequence). V was cut by 1 base and J by 6 bases, with 7 bases left in between. CDR3 length: 13 residues. The CDR3 DNA reads as TGTGCCAGCAGCTTAGTAGAAAGTCAGCCCCAGCATTTT. Its translation: CASSLVESQPQHF.

This clonotype was found many times. V and J are TRBV20-1 and TRBJ2-3, with 7 bases aligning to TRBD2. The J segment lost 1 base and the V segment lost 6 bases, leaving 4 bases of the junction unmatched. This CDR3 comprises 13 residues. The V gene's germline CDR1 is DFQATT and CDR2 SNEGSKA (reference sequence). This CDR3 reads CSASGGGTDTQYF. The CDR3 DNA reads TGCAGTGCCAGTGGGGGGGGCACAGATACGCAGTATTTT.

CDR3 sequence: CASSLGNRARAFQETQYF. The CDR3 nucleotides read TGCGCCAGCAGCTTGGGGAACAGGGCTAGGGCCTTTCAAGAGACCCAGTACTTC. The chain has TRBV5-1 and TRBJ2-5; tentatively, D is TRBD1 (6 bases). V lost 0 bases to trimming and J lost 2 bases, with 20 bases between them. Germline CDR1 and CDR2: SGHRS and YFSETQ. This CDR3 spans 18 amino acids.

This clonotype came up many times. This rearrangement joins TRBV12-3 or TRBV12-4 to TRBJ2-7; TRBD2 agrees at 9 bases. With 4 bases clipped from V and 4 bases from J, the junction kept 14 bases outside the gene matches. The CDR3 spans 17 residues. For the CDR3, the DNA is TGTGCCAGCAGTTCCTCCCGAAGGGTAGCGGGAGCTTACGAGCAGTACTTC. Translation: CASSSSRRVAGAYEQYF.

This clonotype appeared many times. CDR3 coding DNA: TGTGCCAGCAGCCCGGGGACAACTTATAGCAATCAGCCCCAGCATTTT. Amino acids: CASSPGTTYSNQPQHF. The rearrangement joins TRBV12-3 or TRBV12-4 to TRBJ1-5; D possibly corresponds to TRBD1 (6 bases). The CDR3 sequence is 16 residues long. V lost 6 bases and J lost 0, with 15 bases in between.

This clonotype was seen a handful of times. The chain uses TRBV18 and TRBJ2-7; 10 bases are shared with TRBD1. The germline V gene has CDR1 KGHSH and CDR2 LQKENI. The CDR3 consists of 17 residues. J lost 4 bases, V lost 2 bases, and 11 bases had no gene match. The CDR3 loop reads CASSPDTGTGDLYEQYV. CDR3 coding DNA: TGTGCCAGCTCACCAGATACCGGGACAGGGGATCTTTACGAGCAGTACGTC.

This clonotype was detected ten times or more. The rearrangement uses TRBV12-3 or TRBV12-4 and TRBJ2-7, with D unclear. The germline V and J ends were trimmed by 6 bases and 4 bases, with 7 bases remaining between them. This CDR3 region has 11 residues. As DNA, the CDR3 is TGTGCCAGCAGCCTACAGTACGAGCAGTACTTC. This gives the protein CASSLQYEQYF.

This clonotype was found many times. The rearrangement joins TRBV6-5 to TRBJ2-2, with D hard to call. The CDR3 loop spans 12 amino acids. Germline V lookup: CDR1 MNHEY, CDR2 SVGAGI. V was clipped by 3 bases and J by 9 bases, with 8 bases between them. The CDR3 protein is CASSYWGRELFF. The CDR3 DNA sequence: TGTGCCAGCAGTTATTGGGGTCGGGAGCTGTTTTTT.

This clonotype showed up just a few times. The chain is built from TRBV6-2 or TRBV6-3 and TRBJ1-1; 8 bases align to TRBD1. CDR3 length: 12 amino acids. V dropped 2 bases and J dropped 12; count of bases not matched to a gene: 5. Germline-derived CDR1 and CDR2 are MNHEY and SVGEGT. CDR3: CASSYQGARTFF. The DNA of the CDR3 is TGTGCCAGCAGTTACCAGGGGGCGAGGACTTTCTTT.

This clonotype was seen many times. The chain has TRBV20-1 and TRBJ2-2, with no clear D. Germline V lookup: CDR1 DFQATT, CDR2 SNEGSKA (reference sequence). This CDR3 spans 14 amino acids. V lost 1 base and J lost 4, with 10 bases in between. The CDR3 region has the DNA TGCAGTGCTAGAGGGTTGTCGCTCACCGGGGAGCTGTTTTTT. This translates into CSARGLSLTGELFF.

This clonotype was counted at least ten times. The chain joins TRBV12-3 or TRBV12-4 to TRBJ2-1; the D call may be TRBD1 or TRBD2 (5 bases each). The V and J ends lost 8 bases and 4 bases respectively, with 18 bases between them. The CDR3 sequence is 15 residues long. Here the CDR3 DNA reads TGTGCCAGCTCGGGGCCTCCCCGAGTATACAATGAGCAGTTCTTC. Translating it yields CASSGPPRVYNEQFF.

In this sample, this clonotype turned up once. The chain is built from TRBV7-6 and TRBJ1-2; D gene uncertain. The CDR3 spans 13 residues. Germline V gives CDR1 SGHVS, CDR2 FNYEAQ. Trimming shortened V by 7 bases and J by 3 bases, and 12 bases separated the two germline ends. CDR3 sequence (DNA): TGTGCCAGCAACCAATCGTGGGACTATGGCTACACCTTC. It specifies CASNQSWDYGYTF.

The chain has TRBV5-1 and TRBJ2-1, with TRBD2 matching over 13 bases. The CDR3 spans 15 residues. The V gene's germline CDR1 is SGHRS and CDR2 YFSETQ. The ends lost 2 bases at V and 7 bases at J; junction bases unmatched: 3. The CDR3 nucleotides read TGCGCCAGCAGCTTAGGGACTAGCGGGGTGAATGAGCAGTTCTTC. Translated: CASSLGTSGVNEQFF.